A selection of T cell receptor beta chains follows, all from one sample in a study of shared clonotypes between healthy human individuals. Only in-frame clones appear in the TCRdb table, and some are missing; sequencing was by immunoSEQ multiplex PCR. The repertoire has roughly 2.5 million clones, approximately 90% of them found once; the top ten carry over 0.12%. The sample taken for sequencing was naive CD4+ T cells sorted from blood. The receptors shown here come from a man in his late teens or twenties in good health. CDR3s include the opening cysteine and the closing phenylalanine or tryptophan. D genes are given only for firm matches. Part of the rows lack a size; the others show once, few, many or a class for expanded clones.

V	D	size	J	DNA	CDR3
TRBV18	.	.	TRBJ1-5	TGTGCCAGCCAAGGGCTGGGTCAGCCCCAGCATTTT	CASQGLGQPQHF
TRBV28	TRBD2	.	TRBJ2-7	TGTGCCAGCAGTTTTACTTTCCTAGCGGGGACCTACGAGCAGTACTTC	CASSFTFLAGTYEQYF
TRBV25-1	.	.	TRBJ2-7	TGTGCCAGCTCCAGGGGGGTCCGAGGGCAGTACTTC	CASSRGVRGQYF
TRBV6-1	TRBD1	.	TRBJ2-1	TGTGCCAGCAGTGAAGGCGCGGGACAGGGGGCCAATGAGCAGTTCTTC	CASSEGAGQGANEQFF
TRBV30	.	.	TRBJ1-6	TGTGCCTGGACCGGGACCCCGGGTTCACCCCTCCACTTT	CAWTGTPGSPLHF
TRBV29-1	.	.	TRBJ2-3	TGCAGCGTTGAGCGACAGACTAGCACAGATACGCAGTATTTT	CSVERQTSTDTQYF
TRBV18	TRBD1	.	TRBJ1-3	TGTGCCAGCTCACCGGGACAGGGGTCTGGAAACACCATATATTTT	CASSPGQGSGNTIYF
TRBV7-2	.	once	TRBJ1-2	TGTGCCAGCAGCTTACTATACGGGAATTCGGACTATGGCTACACCTTC	CASSLLYGNSDYGYTF
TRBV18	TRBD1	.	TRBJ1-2	TGTGCCAGCTCACCAATTCCCCCGGGACAGGGAAACTATGGCTACACCTTC	CASSPIPPGQGNYGYTF
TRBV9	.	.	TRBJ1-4	TGTGCCAGCACCACCACAGGGTCCGGGAAACAAGAACTGTTTTTT	CASTTTGSGKQELFF
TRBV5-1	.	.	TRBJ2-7	TGCGCCAGCAGCTTGGTTCGCACCTACGAGCAGTACTTC	CASSLVRTYEQYF
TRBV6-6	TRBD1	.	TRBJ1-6	TGTGCCAGCACACCGGGGGACAGGGTAGACTCACCCCTCCACTTT	CASTPGDRVDSPLHF
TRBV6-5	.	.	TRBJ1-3	TGTGCCAGCAGTTACTCGACGCAGGGCGGAAACACCATATATTTT	CASSYSTQGGNTIYF
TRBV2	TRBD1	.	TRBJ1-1	TGTGCCAGCAGTTTACAGGGGGCTGGCACTGAAGCTTTCTTT	CASSLQGAGTEAFF
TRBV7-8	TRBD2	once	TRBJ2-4	TGTGCCAGCAGCTTAGGAACCCCGGGACTAGTTAATTACATTCAGTACTTC	CASSLGTPGLVNYIQYF
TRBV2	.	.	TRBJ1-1	TGTGCCAGCAGTGCAGGGAAGGCTTTCTTT	CASSAGKAFF
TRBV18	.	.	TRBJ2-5	TGTGCCAGCTCACCAGGACGAGGGGTTGAGACCCAGTACTTC	CASSPGRGVETQYF
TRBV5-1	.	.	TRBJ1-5	TGCGCCAGCAGCTTGGAGGGGGAACAGCCCCAGCATTTT	CASSLEGEQPQHF
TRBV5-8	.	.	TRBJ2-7	TGTGCCAGCAGCTTACCCTACGAGCGGCAGTACTTC	CASSLPYERQYF
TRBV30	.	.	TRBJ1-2	TGTGCCTGGAGTAAGGGTACCTATGGCTACACCTTC	CAWSKGTYGYTF
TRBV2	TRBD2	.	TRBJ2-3	TGTGCCAGCAGGCCGTCATCGTGGGAGGGCCACGCAGATACGCAGTATTTT	CASRPSSWEGHADTQYF
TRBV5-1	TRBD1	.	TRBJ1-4	TGCGCCAGCAGCCGGACAGGGTTGGTTTCTAATGAAAAACTGTTTTTT	CASSRTGLVSNEKLFF
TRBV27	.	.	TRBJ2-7	TGTGCCAGCAGTTCCCGAGGGATAGATACGAGCGGGCAGTACTTC	CASSSRGIDTSGQYF
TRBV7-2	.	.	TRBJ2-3	TGTGCCAGCAGCTTAAGGGGTTTTAGTTCGTATTTT	CASSLRGFSSYF
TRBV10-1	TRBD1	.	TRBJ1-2	TGCGCCAGCCGTCGGACAGGGGGCTACACCTTC	CASRRTGGYTF